These 13 T cell receptor beta chains came from one sample sequenced in a study of T cell repertoires in cytomegalovirus infection. TCRdb used MiXCR to reprocess the reads, holding one entry per CDR3 protein. The table has over 150,000 distinct CDR3 sequences, approximately 15% seen once. The source material was PBMCs. The source of these receptors is a human donor in good health (CMV status not recorded). Some clones in this sample may be carry-over from other donors' samples.

This rearrangement joins TRBV2 to TRBJ2-7; weak D call: TRBD2 (6 bases). The CDR3 runs 13 residues. Germline V lookup: CDR1 SNHLY, CDR2 FYNNEI. Trimming pared 8 bases from V and 5 bases from J, leaving 16 bases between. The CDR3 sequence is CASVTGTANEQYF. The CDR3 nucleotides are TGTGCCAGCGTTACCGGGACTGCAAACGAGCAGTACTTC.

The gene calls are TRBV5-1 and TRBJ2-3; D uncertain. V lost 7 bases and J lost 3, with 9 bases in between. CDR3 length: 12 residues. The germline V gene has CDR1 SGHRS and CDR2 YFSETQ. CDR3 coding DNA: TGCGCCAGCTCGTCGGAAACAGATACGCAGTATTTT. Protein: CASSSETDTQYF.

This clonotype was counted at least ten times. This chain links TRBV7-2 with TRBJ2-3; TRBD1 matches 8 bases. The germline gives CDR1 SGHTA, CDR2 FQGNSA. The ends lost 1 base at V and 3 bases at J; junction bases unmatched: 3. This CDR3 has 15 residues. The DNA of the CDR3 is TGTGCCAGCAGCTTAGGACAGGGGATTACAGATACGCAGTATTTT. This codes for CASSLGQGITDTQYF. Combining the CDR3 with reference TRBV7-2 and TRBJ2-3 gives the whole variable domain GAGVSQSPSNKVTEKGKDVELRCDPISGHTALYWYRQSLGQGLEFLIYFQGNSAPDKSGLPSDRFSAERTGGSVSTLTIQRTQQEDSAVYLCASSLGQGITDTQYFGPGTRLTVL.

This clonotype has more than one count but fewer than ten. The chain couples TRBV20-1 to TRBJ2-2; D not certain. Germline CDR1 is DFQATT and CDR2 is SNEGSKA (reference sequence). Trimming took off 7 bases at V and 1 base at J, with 7 bases between the two ends. There are 12 residues in the CDR3. CDR3 protein: CSGSRNTGELFF. DNA of the CDR3: TGCAGTGGCTCCAGGAACACCGGGGAGCTGTTTTTT.

This clonotype showed up just a few times. The chain recombines TRBV20-1 with TRBJ1-4; D is undetermined. V was pared by 3 bases and J by 8 bases, with 16 bases between. The length of the CDR3 is 14 residues. The germline gives CDR1 DFQATT, CDR2 SNEGSKA (reference sequence). DNA for the CDR3: TGCAGTGCTAGCGGCGCATACCCGGGGGAAAAACTGTTTTTT. Protein product: CSASGAYPGEKLFF.

This clonotype appeared many times. The chain recombines TRBV29-1 with TRBJ1-3; perhaps TRBD1 as D (6 bases). V was shortened by 6 bases and J by 1 base, with 10 bases between the two germline ends. The length of the CDR3 is 13 residues. The germline gives CDR1 SQVTM, CDR2 ANQGSEA. The CDR3: CSVVGQSGNTIYF. The CDR3 nucleotides are TGCAGCGTGGTCGGACAGTCTGGAAACACCATATATTTT.

This clonotype was found many times. CDR3 sequence: CASSPARRLAGDEVGQYF. CDR3 nucleotides: TGTGCCAGCAGCCCAGCCAGAAGATTAGCGGGAGATGAGGTAGGGCAGTACTTC. The chain combines TRBV7-8 with TRBJ2-7; TRBD2 matches 9 bases. V shed 5 bases, J shed 9 bases, and the junction held 23 bases outside the gene matches. Germline CDR1 and CDR2: SGHVS and FQNEAQ. The CDR3 totals 18 residues.

This clonotype was seen repeatedly, ten times or more. V is TRBV7-8 and J is TRBJ2-3; D not resolved. Germline V gene lookup returns CDR1 SGHVS and CDR2 FQNEAQ. V shed 2 bases and J shed 2 bases, with 17 bases lying between them. CDR3 size: 17 residues. In DNA form, the CDR3 reads TGTGCCAGCAGCTTAATTCTCTGGGCCGGGCACACAGATACGCAGTATTTT. Amino acids: CASSLILWAGHTDTQYF.

This clonotype was recorded a few times. CDR3 nucleotides: TGTGCCAGCAGTGAAGCGCGGCAGGGTATGAAGTACTTC. Protein product: CASSEARQGMKYF. The chain employs TRBV2 and TRBJ2-5; the D gene is possibly TRBD1 (5 bases). Trimming stripped 0 bases from V and 12 bases from J, with 14 bases between. This CDR3 contains 13 residues. CDR1 and CDR2 (germline): SNHLY, FYNNEI.

This clonotype was counted a few times. The chain carries TRBV28 and TRBJ1-4; no reliable D call. Germline CDR1 and CDR2: MDHEN and SYDVKM. The CDR3 extends over 14 amino acids. Trimming stripped 3 bases from V and 3 bases from J, with 8 bases between. The CDR3 sequence: CASSFESPNEKLFF. CDR3 nucleotide sequence: TGTGCCAGCAGTTTCGAGTCCCCTAATGAAAAACTGTTTTTT.

A few counts support this clonotype. V usage is TRBV9 and J usage is TRBJ2-1; 8 bases are a match to TRBD1. The CDR3 is made up of 15 amino acids. Trimming removed 4 bases from V and 4 bases from J; junction bases left unmatched: 7. Germline CDR1 reads SGDLS; CDR2 reads YYNGEE. The CDR3 DNA is TGTGCCAGCAGCCCAATTGACAGGGGTTACAATGAGCAGTTCTTC. Translation gives CASSPIDRGYNEQFF.

The V and J genes are TRBV3-1 and TRBJ2-3, with 10 bases identical to TRBD2. With 0 bases clipped from V and 2 bases from J, the junction kept 5 bases outside the gene matches. CDR3 length: 17 amino acids. The germline gives CDR1 LGHDT, CDR2 YNNKEL (reference sequence). CDR3 in amino acids: CASSQEILAGATDTQYF. The CDR3 DNA is TGTGCCAGCAGCCAAGAAATTCTAGCGGGGGCCACAGATACGCAGTATTTT.

Ten or more counts support this clonotype. This chain connects TRBV7-8 to TRBJ2-1; TRBD2 agrees at 8 bases. Germline values: CDR1 SGHVS, CDR2 FQNEAQ. This CDR3 has 16 residues. Trimming at V came to 7 bases and at J to 1 base, leaving 9 bases not matched to a gene. DNA for the CDR3: TGTGCCAGCACCTCCACGGGCGGGAGGTCCTACAATGAGCAGTTCTTC. Residues: CASTSTGGRSYNEQFF.